The 27 T cell receptor beta chains below all came from one sample that was sequenced in a study of blood T cells in healthy people across ages. Using a J-beta primer mix together with a sample-barcoded 5' primer, a second PCR was run for about 6 to 12 cycles. A single record per CDR3 protein comes from TCRdb applying MiXCR to the 5' RACE reads. The sample shows 1.8 million or so distinct CDR3 sequences, 30% to 40% of them seen only once. Material for sequencing was blood. The receptors originated from a human donor in good health.

About this clonotype itself: A junction end diverges from the germline sequence, so it may reflect a read error. This chain joins TRBV7-2 and TRBJ2-3, with 7 positions matching TRBD1. CDR3 length: 16 amino acids. CDR1 and CDR2 (germline): SGHTA, FQGNSA. The CDR3 bases are TGTGCCAGCAGCTCCACACAGGGGAGAGGCACAGATGCGCAGTATTTT. It encodes CASSSTQGRGTDAQYF.

The rearrangement joins TRBV7-9 to TRBJ1-2; 7 nucleotides align to TRBD1. Germline trimming cut 0 bases from V and 8 bases from J; bases unmatched to any gene: 3. CDR1 is SEHNR and CDR2 is FQNEAQ in the germline V gene (reference sequence). The CDR3 runs 13 residues. The CDR3 sequence is CASSLAGGTGYTF. Here the CDR3 DNA reads TGTGCCAGCAGCTTAGCAGGGGGCACGGGCTACACCTTC.

The rearrangement joins TRBV7-9 to TRBJ2-7; no reliable D call. There are 14 residues in the CDR3. V gave up 5 bases and J gave up 4 bases, with 15 bases separating them. Germline CDR1 SEHNR, CDR2 FQNEAQ (reference sequence). CDR3 sequence: CASSLPGAGYEQYF. The DNA of the CDR3 is TGTGCCAGCAGCCTCCCAGGCGCTGGTTACGAGCAGTACTTC.

There are a few counts of this clonotype. This chain links TRBV28 with TRBJ2-7; TRBD2 is a possible D gene (6 bases). The ends were cut back, 7 bases at V and 2 bases at J, with 18 bases in the middle. This CDR3 is 15 amino acids long. Per germline, CDR1 MDHEN and CDR2 SYDVKM. The CDR3 protein is CASNGPRGLPYEQYF. The CDR3 bases are TGTGCCAGCAACGGGCCACGGGGACTTCCCTACGAGCAGTACTTC.

V and J are TRBV7-2 and TRBJ1-2, with TRBD1 as a possible D gene (6 bases). This CDR3 is 14 amino acids long. Trimming took 5 bases from V and 3 from J, leaving 13 bases between them. Germline V lookup: CDR1 SGHTA, CDR2 FQGNSA. In nucleotides, the CDR3 is TGTGCCAGCAGCGCAGGGGTCGTGGACTATGGCTACACCTTC. Protein sequence: CASSAGVVDYGYTF.

This sequence joins TRBV6-6 and TRBJ2-1; D is tentatively TRBD1 or TRBD2 (5 bases each). CDR1 is MNHNY, CDR2 SVGAGI, per germline (reference sequence). The CDR3 is 16 residues long. V lost 4 bases to trimming and J lost 1 base, with 14 bases between them. CDR3 sequence reads: CASSSTGQGSYNEQFF. The CDR3 nucleotides are TGTGCCAGCAGTTCCACGGGGCAGGGTTCCTACAATGAGCAGTTCTTC.

The rearrangement links TRBV6-2 or TRBV6-3 to TRBJ1-1; D is unresolved. The length of the CDR3 is 12 residues. Germline V gives CDR1 MNHEY, CDR2 SVGEGT. V lost 0 bases and J lost 11, with 10 bases in between. The CDR3, as DNA: TGTGCCAGCAGTTACTCGGGATCACAGGCTTTCTTT. Its translation: CASSYSGSQAFF.

J is TRBJ2-7 and V is TRBV7-2; 8 bases are a match to TRBD2. This CDR3 region has 14 residues. After removal of 4 bases from V and 7 bases from J, the junction contained 9 bases not matched to a gene. Germline CDR1 SGHTA, CDR2 FQGNSA. The CDR3 reads CASSSLGGAEEQYF. In DNA form, the CDR3 reads TGTGCCAGCAGCTCCCTCGGGGGGGCTGAAGAGCAGTACTTC.

With respect to this clonotype: An end of the junction differs from the germline gene, which may be a read error. The CDR3 spells CASSRTGGTGTQYF. CDR3 sequence (DNA): TGTGCCAGCAGCCGGACAGGGGGCACAGGTACGCAGTATTTT. The rearrangement uses TRBV28 and TRBJ2-3; 11 bases map to TRBD1. This CDR3 spans 14 amino acids. CDR1 and CDR2 (germline): MDHEN, SYDVKM. The whole variable domain, filled in from reference TRBV28 and TRBJ2-3, reads DVKVTQSSRYLVKRTGEKVFLECVQDMDHENMFWYRQDPGLGLRLIYFSYDVKMKEKGDIPEGYSVSREKKERFSLILESASTNQTSMYLCASSRTGGTGTQYFGPGTRLTVL.

V is TRBV9 and J is TRBJ2-1, with no clear D. Trimming left V 0 bases short and J 8 bases short, with 9 bases between. CDR3 length: 13 amino acids. The germline CDR1 and CDR2 sequences are SGDLS and YYNGEE. CDR3 amino acids: CASSVVQLDEQFF. Here the CDR3 DNA reads TGTGCCAGCAGCGTAGTCCAGTTGGATGAGCAGTTCTTC.

The J gene is TRBJ2-1, the V gene TRBV7-2; D perhaps matches TRBD2 (6 bases). The end of the DNA fits TRBJ2-7 better, so the J call may be wrong. This CDR3 has 16 residues. Germline V lookup: CDR1 SGHTA, CDR2 FQGNSA. This chain's CDR3 is CASSLTSGSGTYEQYF. The CDR3 DNA is TGTGCCAGCAGCTTGACCTCCGGGAGTGGAACCTACGAGCAGTACTTC.

The V and J genes are TRBV6-2 or TRBV6-3 and TRBJ1-4; D call uncertain. Germline-derived CDR1 and CDR2 are MNHEY and SVGEGT. The CDR3 loop spans 13 amino acids. The ends were cut back, 0 bases at V and 3 bases at J, with 2 bases in the middle. Here the CDR3 reads CASSYSANEKLFF. The CDR3 DNA reads as TGTGCCAGCAGTTACTCCGCTAATGAAAAACTGTTTTTT.

The chain joins TRBV15 to TRBJ2-4, with D tentatively TRBD1 or TRBD2 (5 bases each). Germline values: CDR1 LNHNV, CDR2 YYDKDF (reference sequence). V lost 4 bases to trimming and J lost 13 bases, with 11 bases between them. CDR3 length: 11 residues. As DNA, the CDR3 is TGTGCCACCAGCATGGGGGATGAGCAGTACTTC. Protein product: CATSMGDEQYF.

The rearrangement links TRBV5-6 to TRBJ2-3, with 10 bases that match TRBD2. The V segment lost 4 bases and the J segment 0 bases; nucleotides outside the gene matches: 8. The CDR3 runs to 17 residues. From germline, CDR1 is SGHDT and CDR2 YYEEEE. CDR3: CASSVPTSGMSTDTQYF. CDR3 coding DNA: TGTGCCAGCAGCGTCCCCACTAGCGGGATGAGCACAGATACGCAGTATTTT.

This clonotype appeared a few times. The chain recombines TRBV29-1 with TRBJ2-5, with D possibly TRBD2 on 6 matching bases. Matching the DNA end better, TRBJ2-7 makes the J call doubtful. The CDR3 is 13 residues long. Germline CDR1 reads SQVTM; CDR2 reads ANQGSEA. CDR3 coding DNA: TGCAGCGCCGCTGGGGGGTTCTCCTACGAGCAGTACTTC. Translation gives CSAAGGFSYEQYF.

Only one count was recorded for this clonotype. The gene calls are TRBV29-1 and TRBJ2-5; 7 positions match TRBD1. V dropped 6 bases and J dropped 5; count of bases not matched to a gene: 3. The CDR3 spans 11 residues. Looked up from germline, CDR1 is SQVTM and CDR2 is ANQGSEA. DNA of the CDR3: TGCAGCGTAGGGACAGCCGAGACCCAGTACTTC. It translates to CSVGTAETQYF.

As DNA, the CDR3 is TGTGCCAGCAGTCTCCTCGGACAGGGCACCTATGGCTACACCTTC. Amino acids: CASSLLGQGTYGYTF. The V and J genes are TRBV28 and TRBJ1-2; 8 nucleotides agree with TRBD1. The length of the CDR3 is 15 residues. The V segment lost 5 bases and the J segment 4 bases; nucleotides outside the gene matches: 9. Germline CDR1 reads MDHEN; CDR2 reads SYDVKM.

V usage is TRBV20-1 and J usage is TRBJ1-6; D perhaps matches TRBD1 (5 bases). The CDR3 extends over 14 amino acids. V was clipped by 5 bases and J by 6 bases, with 14 bases between them. Germline V gene lookup returns CDR1 DFQATT and CDR2 SNEGSKA (reference sequence). Written as DNA, the CDR3 is TGCAGTGCTGGGGGACGGACCACTAATTCACCCCTCCACTTT. Its protein is CSAGGRTTNSPLHF.

V usage is TRBV12-3 or TRBV12-4 and J usage is TRBJ2-3; 10 bases agree with TRBD2. J was trimmed by 4 bases and V by 1 base; bases with no gene match: 5. The CDR3 has 16 residues. The CDR3 nucleotides read TGTGCCAGCAGTTTAGGGACTAGCGGTGGCCCAGATACGCAGTATTTT. Translated: CASSLGTSGGPDTQYF.

This clonotype was counted only a few times. The CDR3 is CSVCVFSTGELFF. CDR3 DNA sequence: TGCAGCGTTTGTGTCTTCAGCACCGGGGAGCTGTTTTTT. V is TRBV29-1 and J is TRBJ2-2; D gene ambiguous. Trimming left V 5 bases short and J 4 bases short, with 11 bases between. The CDR3 loop spans 13 amino acids. CDR1 is SQVTM and CDR2 is ANQGSEA in the germline V gene.

This clonotype was seen repeatedly, ten times or more. The CDR3 is CSVDTPGDEQFF. The CDR3 coding sequence is TGCAGCGTTGACACCCCCGGGGATGAGCAGTTCTTC. V and J are TRBV29-1 and TRBJ2-1; D perhaps matches TRBD2 (5 bases). The CDR3 length is 12 residues. The germline V gene encodes CDR1 SQVTM and CDR2 ANQGSEA. Trimming shortened V by 3 bases and J by 8 bases, and 11 bases separated the two germline ends.

The chain uses TRBV9 and TRBJ1-5, with 10 bases lining up with TRBD1. This CDR3 contains 15 residues. J was trimmed by 5 bases and V by 1 base; bases with no gene match: 3. Germline V gene sequence: CDR1 SGDLS, CDR2 YYNGEE. The CDR3 DNA reads as TGTGCCAGCAGCGTATCGGGACAGGGGTATCAGCCCCAGCATTTT. It specifies CASSVSGQGYQPQHF.

V and J are TRBV5-1 and TRBJ2-1, with a weak D call TRBD1 (5 bases). The CDR3 contains 13 residues. The V end was cut by 5 bases, the J end by 4 bases, with 10 bases between. Germline CDR1 SGHRS, CDR2 YFSETQ. The CDR3 region has the DNA TGCGCCAGCAGGGGGCTTGAGTACAATGAGCAGTTCTTC. It is translated as CASRGLEYNEQFF.

This chain connects TRBV4-3 to TRBJ1-2; the match to TRBD1 covers 7 bases. J lost 6 bases, V lost 3 bases, and 13 bases had no gene match. The CDR3 runs 16 residues. The germline V gene encodes CDR1 LGHNA and CDR2 YSLEER. The CDR3 loop is CASSQDRQGHRDGYTF. The CDR3, as DNA: TGCGCCAGCAGCCAGGACAGACAGGGCCATCGGGATGGCTACACCTTC.

V and J are TRBV12-3 or TRBV12-4 and TRBJ2-1, with D maybe TRBD2 (6 bases). The CDR3 is 14 amino acids. Trimming cost V 7 bases and J 4 bases, with 14 bases left between them. The CDR3: CASNRGSHYNEQFF. CDR3 bases: TGTGCCAGCAACCGGGGGAGTCATTACAATGAGCAGTTCTTC.

This clonotype was seen once. This chain joins TRBV6-1 and TRBJ1-1; D unclear. V was clipped by 3 bases and J by 5 bases, with 13 bases between them. The CDR3 length is 14 residues. CDR1 MNHNS and CDR2 SASEGT come from the germline V gene. CDR3 bases: TGTGCCAGCAGTGAGGCCCCTACAAGGACTGAAGCTTTCTTT. It encodes CASSEAPTRTEAFF.

CDR3 amino acids: CASSYSMGDTGYGYTF. The CDR3, as DNA: TGTGCCAGCAGTTACTCGATGGGGGATACGGGCTATGGCTACACCTTC. The chain employs TRBV6-6 and TRBJ1-2; TRBD1 might be the D (5 bases). The V end was cut by 0 bases, the J end by 4 bases, with 15 bases between. This CDR3 region has 16 residues. Germline V gives CDR1 MNHNY, CDR2 SVGAGI (reference sequence).